These 10 T cell receptor beta chains were all obtained from the same sample, sequenced in a study of cytomegalovirus exposure and HLA in healthy donors. Use of 60 Vbeta and 13 Jbeta primers characterized the PCR. TCRdb's copy holds only in-frame clones and misses some; the assay was immunoSEQ multiplex PCR. Of tens of thousands of clones in the sample, around 79% were seen once. Sequenced input: PBMCs. The source is a woman in her 40s in good health and CMV-seropositive.

This clone was observed a handful of times. V gene TRBV9 combines with J gene TRBJ1-5, with unresolved D. Germline CDR1 reads SGDLS; CDR2 reads YYNGEE. The V and J ends lost 3 bases and 5 bases respectively, with 18 bases between them. The CDR3 has 16 residues. In DNA form, the CDR3 reads TGTGCCAGCAGCGCGCCCCCCCGGGGAGAGGATCAGCCCCAGCATTTT. Encoded protein: CASSAPPRGEDQPQHF.

The rearrangement links TRBV18 to TRBJ1-1, with unresolved D. V lost 1 base and J 1 base, leaving 19 bases between the germline ends. Germline CDR1 is KGHSH and CDR2 is LQKENI. This CDR3 is built from 18 residues. This CDR3 is CASSPLTIGGPGNTEAFF. CDR3 DNA: TGTGCCAGCTCACCACTTACAATTGGAGGTCCTGGGAACACTGAAGCTTTCTTT.

The chain couples TRBV5-1 to TRBJ2-3; D is perhaps TRBD2 (6 bases). V gave up 6 bases and J gave up 5 bases, with 13 bases separating them. This CDR3 has 13 residues. Looked up from germline, CDR1 is SGHRS and CDR2 is YFSETQ. This CDR3 is CASNRELLDTQYF. The CDR3 nucleotides are TGCGCCAGCAATCGGGAGTTGCTAGATACGCAGTATTTT.

V and J are TRBV29-1 and TRBJ1-5; weak D call: TRBD1 (6 bases). Germline assignment: CDR1 SQVTM and CDR2 ANQGSEA. The CDR3 length is 16 residues. V was cut by 7 bases and J by 1 base, with 20 bases left in between. The CDR3 coding sequence is TGCAGCGCCGAATGGCAGGGGTCCGAAAGCAATCAGCCCCAGCATTTT. This translates into CSAEWQGSESNQPQHF.

The chain joins TRBV6-5 to TRBJ2-7; a weak D match, TRBD2 (6 bases). V was shortened by 6 bases and J by 3 bases, with 12 bases between the two germline ends. The CDR3 totals 13 residues. Germline lookup yields CDR1 MNHEY and CDR2 SVGAGI. CDR3 in amino acids: CASRSVGGYEQYF. DNA for the CDR3: TGTGCCAGCAGGTCTGTGGGGGGCTACGAGCAGTACTTC.

This sequence joins TRBV30 and TRBJ1-2, with 8 bases aligning to TRBD1. Losses at the gene ends were 3 bases for V and 1 base for J; bases not matched to a gene: 10. The CDR3 loop spans 16 amino acids. In germline, CDR1 is GTSNPN, CDR2 SVGIG (reference sequence). CDR3 protein: CAWSGWAGGFNYGYTF. The CDR3 DNA reads as TGTGCCTGGAGCGGTTGGGCAGGGGGCTTTAACTATGGCTACACCTTC.

This clone was seen only a few times. This sequence joins TRBV9 and TRBJ2-6; D is possibly TRBD2 (5 bases). The CDR3 spans 14 residues. CDR1 is SGDLS, CDR2 YYNGEE, per germline. Trimming took off 7 bases at V and 0 bases at J, with 8 bases between the two ends. CDR3 coding DNA: TGTGCCAGCCGGGAACACTCTGGGGCCAACGTCCTGACTTTC. Amino acid sequence: CASREHSGANVLTF.

This chain uses TRBV2 with TRBJ2-5; a possible D gene is TRBD2 (6 bases). CDR3 size: 15 residues. Germline V gene data show CDR1 as SNHLY and CDR2 as FYNNEI. V was trimmed by 5 bases and J by 3 bases, leaving 16 bases between them. The chain's CDR3 is CASSQEGGGKETQYF. CDR3 nucleotides: TGTGCCAGCAGTCAGGAGGGTGGAGGGAAAGAGACCCAGTACTTC.

The chain couples TRBV5-1 to TRBJ1-4; D possibly corresponds to TRBD1 (6 bases). The CDR3 extends over 15 amino acids. Germline V gene data show CDR1 as SGHRS and CDR2 as YFSETQ. V lost 2 bases to trimming and J lost 7 bases, with 15 bases between them. CDR3 amino acids: CASSFEGGVGEKLFF. The CDR3 DNA is TGCGCCAGCAGCTTCGAGGGGGGGGTAGGTGAAAAACTGTTTTTT. Based on the CDR3 plus reference TRBV5-1 and TRBJ1-4, the full variable domain is KAGVTQTPRYLIKTRGQQVTLSCSPISGHRSVSWYQQTPGQGLQFLFEYFSETQRNKGNFPGRFSGRQFSNSRSEMNVSTLELGDSALYLCASSFEGGVGEKLFFGSGTQLSVL.

The V and J genes are TRBV15 and TRBJ2-7; 8 bases match TRBD1. The CDR3 runs to 16 residues. The junction had 6 bases not matched to a gene; V was cut back by 0 bases and J by 2 bases. Germline V gene sequence: CDR1 LNHNV, CDR2 YYDKDF (reference sequence). The CDR3 bases are TGTGCCACCAGCAGAGATCCGGGACAGGCAACCTACGAGCAGTACTTC. Translating it yields CATSRDPGQATYEQYF.